A single sample gave rise to the 15 T cell receptor beta chains below, sequenced in a study of beta chain features in type 1 diabetes (dated by TCRdb to the late 2010s). Libraries were constructed by the immunoSEQ multiplex PCR assay. The High Capacity cDNA Reverse Transcription Kit was used to reverse transcribe all of the isolated RNA, meaning that expressed TCRB transcripts were what got sequenced. TCRdb provides this immuneACCESS table in a form limited to in-frame rearrangements. Some clones are lacking; in checked studies, under half of them reflect an unresolved V gene, and why the rest are absent is not known. The sample table contains a few hundred thousand clones; only one count was recorded for about 32% of them. Around 0.065% of the sample goes to the ten largest clones. The specimen sequenced was naive CD4+ T cells from blood. The cell subset or site label on this specimen signifies: true naive CD4+ T cells. The receptors come from a man aged 18 to 29 in good health.

This clone occurred once. V is TRBV19 and J is TRBJ1-2; no reliable D call. CDR1 is LNHDA, CDR2 SQIVND, per germline (reference sequence). Trimming left V 10 bases short and J 4 bases short, with 16 bases between. The CDR3 extends over 13 amino acids. CDR3 DNA: TGTGCCACCGGCCCGGCAGCCGTCTATGGCTACACCTTC. This translates into CATGPAAVYGYTF. Using reference TRBV19 and TRBJ1-2 for the parts outside the CDR3, the full variable domain is DGGITQSPKYLFRKEGQNVTLSCEQNLNHDAMYWYRQDPGQGLRLIYYSQIVNDFQKGDIAEGYSVSREKKESFPLTVTSAQKNPTAFYLCATGPAAVYGYTFGSGTRLTVV.

This CDR3 reads CAWKALSGGLDTQYF. DNA for the CDR3: TGTGCCTGGAAAGCCCTTAGCGGGGGGTTGGATACGCAGTATTTT. The rearrangement uses TRBV30 and TRBJ2-3, with TRBD2 identical over 10 bases. V was pared by 4 bases and J by 6 bases, with 10 bases of the junction left unmatched. Per the germline V gene, CDR1 is GTSNPN and CDR2 is SVGIG (reference sequence). The CDR3 is made up of 15 amino acids.

There are a few counts of this clone. This chain connects TRBV21-1 to TRBJ2-7; the D call TRBD1 from the table was never checked on the DNA. TRBV21-1 constitutes a pseudogene. The CDR3 length is 16 residues. The CDR3 DNA follows: TGTGCCAGCACCCCCTCCCCGGGACAGGGTACCTACGAGCAGTACTTC. Translating gives CASTPSPGQGTYEQYF.

The gene calls are TRBV7-3 and TRBJ2-3, with 7 bases lining up with TRBD1. V lost 5 bases to trimming and J lost 0 bases; unmatched junction nucleotides: 5. The CDR3 has 15 residues. Germline V lookup: CDR1 SGHTA, CDR2 FQGTGA. Written as DNA, the CDR3 is TGTGCCAGCAGCCAAGGGACAGCTAGCACAGATACGCAGTATTTT. Translation: CASSQGTASTDTQYF.

This clone was found a few times. The chain recombines TRBV27 with TRBJ2-4, with 8 bases lining up with TRBD1. The CDR3 extends over 13 amino acids. V shed 5 bases and J 9 bases; nucleotides not matched to a gene: 6. CDR1 is MNHEY, CDR2 SMNVEV, per germline (reference sequence). CDR3 bases: TGTGCCAGCAGTCGGACAGGGCTCGGCATTCAGTACTTC. Amino acid sequence: CASSRTGLGIQYF.

This clone was seen a handful of times. The rearrangement uses TRBV29-1 and TRBJ1-1, with D unresolved. Germline assignment: CDR1 SQVTM and CDR2 ANQGSEA. Trimming stripped 4 bases from V and 1 base from J, with 16 bases between. The CDR3 length is 15 residues. CDR3 sequence reads: CSVVRRAAANTEAFF. DNA of the CDR3: TGCAGCGTTGTGAGGCGGGCCGCGGCGAACACTGAAGCTTTCTTT.

This clone was picked up a small number of times. The chain employs TRBV7-9 and TRBJ1-5; 7 nucleotides align to TRBD1. Germline lookup yields CDR1 SEHNR and CDR2 FQNEAQ (reference sequence). CDR3 size: 15 residues. V shed 5 bases and J 0 bases; nucleotides not matched to a gene: 4. The CDR3 coding sequence is TGTGCCAGCAGCCAGGGGACAGATAGCAATCAGCCCCAGCATTTT. It translates to CASSQGTDSNQPQHF.

The chain employs TRBV7-2 and TRBJ2-7; 9 positions match TRBD2. V shed 4 bases, J shed 1 base, and the junction held 8 bases outside the gene matches. The length of the CDR3 is 16 residues. Germline V gene data show CDR1 as SGHTA and CDR2 as FQGNSA. DNA for the CDR3: TGTGCCAGCAGCTCGCTAGCGGGATTAACTTCCTACGAGCAGTACTTC. Its protein product is CASSSLAGLTSYEQYF.

The chain joins TRBV10-3 to TRBJ2-1; 7 nucleotides line up with TRBD2. The CDR3 totals 17 residues. Germline trimming cut 5 bases from V and 7 bases from J; bases unmatched to any gene: 17. Germline lookup yields CDR1 ENHRY and CDR2 SYGVKD. The CDR3 is CAISPLPGTTLRNEQFF. CDR3 sequence (DNA): TGTGCCATCAGTCCACTTCCCGGGACTACTTTAAGAAATGAGCAGTTCTTC.

The chain recombines TRBV29-1 with TRBJ2-1, with 8 bases fitting TRBD2. Trimming cost V 3 bases and J 0 bases; bases outside gene matches: 4. There are 15 residues in the CDR3. CDR1 and CDR2 (germline): SQVTM, ANQGSEA. In nucleotides, the CDR3 is TGCAGCGTTGACGGGAGGGGGAGCTCCTACAATGAGCAGTTCTTC. The encoded protein is CSVDGRGSSYNEQFF.

This clone showed up just a few times. The chain is built from TRBV7-2 and TRBJ2-1; 7 bases fit TRBD2. This CDR3 has 15 residues. V shed 3 bases, J shed 0 bases, and the junction held 2 bases outside the gene matches. Germline loops: CDR1 SGHTA, CDR2 FQGNSA. In nucleotides, the CDR3 is TGTGCCAGCAGCTTCAGCGGGGACTCCTACAATGAGCAGTTCTTC. Protein sequence: CASSFSGDSYNEQFF.

The V call is TRBV2, the J call TRBJ1-4, with D tentatively TRBD1 (5 bases). CDR1 and CDR2 (germline): SNHLY, FYNNEI. V gave up 0 bases and J gave up 7 bases, with 12 bases separating them. CDR3 length: 15 residues. The CDR3 protein is CASSEALPQGEKLFF. CDR3 DNA sequence: TGTGCCAGCAGTGAAGCGCTCCCGCAGGGTGAAAAACTGTTTTTT.

With respect to this clone: Other nucleotide sequences in the sample specify the same CDR3. The genes are TRBV10-3 and TRBJ2-7; no clear D. The V end lost 2 bases, the J end lost 2 bases, and 10 bases lay between the germline ends. The germline V gene has CDR1 ENHRY and CDR2 SYGVKD. The CDR3 totals 14 residues. The CDR3 here is CAISEGQGAYEQYF. DNA for the CDR3: TGTGCCATCAGTGAGGGTCAAGGAGCCTACGAGCAGTACTTC.

This chain joins TRBV5-1 and TRBJ2-1, with D uncertain. Trimming cost V 4 bases and J 7 bases, with 15 bases left between them. CDR3 size: 14 residues. CDR1 and CDR2 (germline): SGHRS, YFSETQ. The CDR3 region is CASSKAPGRNEQFF. The CDR3 DNA reads TGCGCCAGCAGCAAAGCTCCAGGACGGAATGAGCAGTTCTTC. Complete variable domain (other parts from reference TRBV5-1 and TRBJ2-1): KAGVTQTPRYLIKTRGQQVTLSCSPISGHRSVSWYQQTPGQGLQFLFEYFSETQRNKGNFPGRFSGRQFSNSRSEMNVSTLELGDSALYLCASSKAPGRNEQFFGPGTRLTVL.

There are a few counts of this clone. Other DNA sequences in this sample translate to the same CDR3. The chain uses TRBV30 and TRBJ1-1; D may be TRBD1 (6 bases). CDR3 length: 13 amino acids. Germline CDR1 and CDR2: GTSNPN and SVGIG (reference sequence). V lost 3 bases and J 1 base, leaving 9 bases between the germline ends. CDR3 region: CAWSPGANTEAFF. The CDR3 region has the DNA TGTGCCTGGAGCCCGGGGGCGAACACTGAAGCTTTCTTT.